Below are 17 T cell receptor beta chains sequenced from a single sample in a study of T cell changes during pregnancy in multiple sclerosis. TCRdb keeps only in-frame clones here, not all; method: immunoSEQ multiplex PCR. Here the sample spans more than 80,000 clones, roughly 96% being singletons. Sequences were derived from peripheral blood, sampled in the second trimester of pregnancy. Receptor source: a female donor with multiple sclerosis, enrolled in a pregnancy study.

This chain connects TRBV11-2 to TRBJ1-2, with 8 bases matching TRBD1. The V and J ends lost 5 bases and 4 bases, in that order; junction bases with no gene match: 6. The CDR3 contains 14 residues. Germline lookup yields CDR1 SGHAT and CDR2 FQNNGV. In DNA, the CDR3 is TGTGCCAGCAGCCAAACAGGGGGAGGCTATGGCTACACCTTC. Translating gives CASSQTGGGYGYTF. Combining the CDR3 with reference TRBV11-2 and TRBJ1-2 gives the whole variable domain EAGVAQSPRYKIIEKRQSVAFWCNPISGHATLYWYQQILGQGPKLLIQFQNNGVVDDSQLPKDRFSAERLKGVDSTLKIQPAKLEDSAVYLCASSQTGGGYGYTFGSGTRLTVV.

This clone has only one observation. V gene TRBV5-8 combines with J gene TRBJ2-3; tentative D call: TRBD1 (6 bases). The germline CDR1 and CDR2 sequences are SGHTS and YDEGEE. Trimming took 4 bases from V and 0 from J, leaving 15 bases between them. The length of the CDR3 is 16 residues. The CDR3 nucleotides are TGTGCCAGCAGCCCTAGTCGACAGGCGAGCACAGATACGCAGTATTTT. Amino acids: CASSPSRQASTDTQYF.

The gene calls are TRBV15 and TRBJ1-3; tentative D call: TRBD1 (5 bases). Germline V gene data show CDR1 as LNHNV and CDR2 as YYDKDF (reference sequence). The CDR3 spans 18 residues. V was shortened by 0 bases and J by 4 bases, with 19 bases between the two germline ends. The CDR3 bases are TGTGCCACCAGCAGAGATCAGCCAGGGTCCTTTCGAGGAAACACCATATATTTT. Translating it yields CATSRDQPGSFRGNTIYF.

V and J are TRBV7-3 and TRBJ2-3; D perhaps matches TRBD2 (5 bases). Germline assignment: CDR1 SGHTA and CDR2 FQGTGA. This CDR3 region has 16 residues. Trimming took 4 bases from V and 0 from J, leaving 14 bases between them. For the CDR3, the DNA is TGTGCCAGCAGCTCCATTGGAGGCGAAAGCACAGATACGCAGTATTTT. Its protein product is CASSSIGGESTDTQYF.

CDR3 in DNA: TGTGCTAGTGGTTTAAGAGATCAGCCCCAGCATTTT. It yields the protein CASGLRDQPQHF. The chain uses TRBV12-5 and TRBJ1-5; D gene uncertain. The CDR3 sequence is 12 residues long. Per germline, CDR1 LGHNT and CDR2 FRNRAP. Trimming took off 3 bases at V and 5 bases at J, with 5 bases between the two ends.

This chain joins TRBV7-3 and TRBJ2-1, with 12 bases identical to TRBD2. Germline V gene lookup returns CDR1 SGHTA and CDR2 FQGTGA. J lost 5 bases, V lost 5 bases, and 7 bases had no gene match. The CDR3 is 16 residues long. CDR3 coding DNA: TGTGCCAGCAGCGGCAGACTAGCGGGAGAGAACAATGAGCAGTTCTTC. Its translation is CASSGRLAGENNEQFF.

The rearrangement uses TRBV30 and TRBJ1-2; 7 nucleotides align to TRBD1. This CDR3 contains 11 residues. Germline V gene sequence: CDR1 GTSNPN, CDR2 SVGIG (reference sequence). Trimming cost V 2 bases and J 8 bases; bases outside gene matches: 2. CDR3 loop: CAWSWTGGYTF. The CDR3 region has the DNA TGTGCCTGGAGTTGGACAGGCGGCTACACCTTC.

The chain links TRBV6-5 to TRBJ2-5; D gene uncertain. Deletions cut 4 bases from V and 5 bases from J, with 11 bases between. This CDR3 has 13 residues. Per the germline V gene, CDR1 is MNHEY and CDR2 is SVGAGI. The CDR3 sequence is CASSLLPKETQYF. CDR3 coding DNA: TGTGCCAGCAGTTTACTGCCCAAGGAGACCCAGTACTTC.

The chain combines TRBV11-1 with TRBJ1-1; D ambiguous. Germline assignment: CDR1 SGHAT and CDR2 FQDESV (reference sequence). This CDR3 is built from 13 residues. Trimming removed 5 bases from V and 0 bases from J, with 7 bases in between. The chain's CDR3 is CASSPELNTEAFF. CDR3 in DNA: TGTGCCAGCAGCCCCGAGCTGAACACTGAAGCTTTCTTT. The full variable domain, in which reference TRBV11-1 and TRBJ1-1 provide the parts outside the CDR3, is EAEVAQSPRYKITEKSQAVAFWCDPISGHATLYWYRQILGQGPELLVQFQDESVVDDSQLPKDRFSAERLKGVDSTLKIQPAELGDSAMYLCASSPELNTEAFFGQGTRLTVV.

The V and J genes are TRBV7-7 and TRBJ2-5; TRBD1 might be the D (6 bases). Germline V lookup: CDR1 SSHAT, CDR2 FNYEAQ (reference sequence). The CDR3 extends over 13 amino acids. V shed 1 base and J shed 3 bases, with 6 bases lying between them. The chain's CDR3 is CASSLEGEETQYF. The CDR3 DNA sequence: TGTGCCAGCAGCTTAGAGGGGGAAGAGACCCAGTACTTC.

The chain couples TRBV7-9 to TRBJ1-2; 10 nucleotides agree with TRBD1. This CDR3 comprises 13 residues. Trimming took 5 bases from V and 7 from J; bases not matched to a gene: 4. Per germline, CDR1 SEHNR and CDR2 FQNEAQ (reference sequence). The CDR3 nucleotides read TGTGCCAGCAGCCCGGGACAGGGGCTTGGCTACACCTTC. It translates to CASSPGQGLGYTF.

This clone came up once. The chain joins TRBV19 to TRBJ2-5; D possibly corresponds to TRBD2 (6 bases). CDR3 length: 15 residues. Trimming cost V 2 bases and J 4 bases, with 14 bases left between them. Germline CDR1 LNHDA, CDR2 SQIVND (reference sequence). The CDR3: CASSISPTRGETQYF. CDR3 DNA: TGTGCCAGTAGTATATCCCCGACTAGAGGAGAGACCCAGTACTTC.

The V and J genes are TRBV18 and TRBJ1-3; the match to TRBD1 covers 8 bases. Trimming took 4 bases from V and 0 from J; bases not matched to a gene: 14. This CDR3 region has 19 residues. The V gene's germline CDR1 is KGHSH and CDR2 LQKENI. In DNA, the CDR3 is TGTGCCAGCTCACTATACCAAAGCAGGGGGCCGAGCTCTGGAAACACCATATATTTT. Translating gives CASSLYQSRGPSSGNTIYF.

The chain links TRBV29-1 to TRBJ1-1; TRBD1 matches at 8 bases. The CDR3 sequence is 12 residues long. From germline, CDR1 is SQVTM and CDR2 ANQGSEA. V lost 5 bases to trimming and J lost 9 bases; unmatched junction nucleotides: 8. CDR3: CSVSDRDLKAFF. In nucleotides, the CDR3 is TGCAGCGTTTCGGACAGGGACCTTAAAGCTTTCTTT. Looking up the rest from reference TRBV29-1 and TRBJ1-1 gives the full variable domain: SAVISQKPSRDICQRGTSLTIQCQVDSQVTMMFWYRQQPGQSLTLIATANQGSEATYESGFVIDKFPISRPNLTFSTLTVSNMSPEDSSIYLCSVSDRDLKAFFGQGTRLTVV.

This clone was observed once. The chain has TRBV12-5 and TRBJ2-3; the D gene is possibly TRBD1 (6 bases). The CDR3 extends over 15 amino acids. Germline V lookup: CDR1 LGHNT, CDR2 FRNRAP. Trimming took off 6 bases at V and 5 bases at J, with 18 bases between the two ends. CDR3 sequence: CASGLTGNGQDTQYF. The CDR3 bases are TGTGCTAGTGGCTTAACAGGGAACGGGCAAGATACGCAGTATTTT.

The CDR3 nucleotides read TGTGCCAGCGGCCTTTGGCGGCCGGCGGGGGACGAGCAGTACTTC. It translates to CASGLWRPAGDEQYF. This sequence joins TRBV7-9 and TRBJ2-7; 7 bases line up with TRBD2. Per the germline V gene, CDR1 is SEHNR and CDR2 is FQNEAQ (reference sequence). This CDR3 is 15 amino acids long. The V and J ends lost 8 bases and 5 bases, in that order; junction bases with no gene match: 15.

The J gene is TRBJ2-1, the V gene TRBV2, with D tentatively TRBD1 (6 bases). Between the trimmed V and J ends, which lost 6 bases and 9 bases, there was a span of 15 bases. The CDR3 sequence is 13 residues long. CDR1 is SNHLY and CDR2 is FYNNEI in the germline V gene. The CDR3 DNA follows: TGTGCCAGCAGGTGGCTAGCAGGGGCTGAGCAGTTCTTC. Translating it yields CASRWLAGAEQFF.